The 24 T cell receptor beta chains below were found in one sample sequenced in a study of cytomegalovirus exposure and HLA in healthy donors. Vbeta (60) and Jbeta (13) primers were used in the PCR. The data were produced by immunoSEQ multiplex PCR, yet TCRdb's version contains in-frame clones alone and is incomplete. This sample carries about 170,000 clones, 65% to 90% of them seen once, and the ten largest clones take over 2%. Sequencing input: PBMCs. These receptors were taken from a male donor in good health and CMV-seronegative.

The genes are TRBV11-1 and TRBJ2-2, with TRBD2 matching 11 bases. CDR3 length: 16 residues. With 3 bases clipped from V and 8 bases from J, the junction kept 8 bases outside the gene matches. Germline V gene sequence: CDR1 SGHAT, CDR2 FQDESV (reference sequence). In DNA, the CDR3 is TGTGCCAGCAGCTTTAGCGGGGGGGCCCTCGCTGGGGAGCTGTTTTTT. It yields the protein CASSFSGGALAGELFF.

The chain combines TRBV9 with TRBJ1-1; D is ambiguous. Germline V lookup: CDR1 SGDLS, CDR2 YYNGEE. The V and J ends lost 7 bases and 4 bases respectively, with 17 bases between them. The CDR3 consists of 14 residues. The CDR3 DNA follows: TGTGCCAGCGGGGAGGGTGGTCGGGCCACTGAAGCTTTCTTT. It translates to CASGEGGRATEAFF.

The V call is TRBV6-1, the J call TRBJ2-7; 8 bases line up with TRBD1. After removal of 4 bases from V and 5 bases from J, the junction contained 7 bases not matched to a gene. The CDR3 is 14 residues long. CDR1 is MNHNS, CDR2 SASEGT, per germline. CDR3 loop: CASSVRQGIDEQYF. The CDR3 bases are TGTGCCAGCAGTGTGAGACAGGGGATCGACGAGCAGTACTTC.

The J gene is TRBJ1-5, the V gene TRBV21-1; the table's D call of TRBD1 was not tested on the DNA. TRBV21-1 is marked as a pseudogene. The CDR3 length is 16 residues. This CDR3 is CASSRWDSHSNQPQHF. CDR3 DNA sequence: TGTGCCAGCAGCAGGTGGGACAGTCATAGCAATCAGCCCCAGCATTTT.

DNA of the CDR3: TGTGCCAGCAGTCAGGGGGCTTGGAATCAGCCCCAGCATTTT. Protein: CASSQGAWNQPQHF. The chain is built from TRBV6-1 and TRBJ1-5, with TRBD1 matching over 8 bases. Germline lookup yields CDR1 MNHNS and CDR2 SASEGT. This CDR3 has 14 amino acids. The junction had 4 bases not matched to a gene; V was cut back by 5 bases and J by 4 bases.

This clone has a single count. One end of the junction fails to match germline, which may point to a read error. At the DNA level, this CDR3 is encoded by other sequences in the same sample as well. V usage is TRBV10-1 and J usage is TRBJ2-2; 8 bases are a match to TRBD1. Germline CDR1 is WNHNN and CDR2 is SYGVQD (reference sequence). The CDR3 is 17 residues long. In nucleotides, the CDR3 is TGCGCCAGCAGTGGAATCCCAGGGGGCGAGAACACTGGGGAGCTGTTTTTT. Encoded protein: CASSGIPGGENTGELFF.

The chain has TRBV27 and TRBJ1-3; 7 nucleotides match TRBD1. CDR3 size: 15 residues. Germline trimming cut 6 bases from V and 2 bases from J; bases unmatched to any gene: 7. Germline V CDR1 and CDR2: MNHEY, SMNVEV (reference sequence). The CDR3 here is CASRRQGLAGNTIYF. CDR3 DNA sequence: TGTGCCAGCAGACGACAGGGACTGGCTGGAAACACCATATATTTT.

The V call is TRBV30, the J call TRBJ1-2; TRBD1 aligns across 9 bases. Germline lookup yields CDR1 GTSNPN and CDR2 SVGIG (reference sequence). V trimming: 3 bases; J trimming: 5 bases; junction bases outside the gene matches: 10. The CDR3 is made up of 15 amino acids. CDR3 sequence: CAWRTGTGTSYGYTF. The CDR3 DNA is TGTGCCTGGAGGACCGGGACAGGGACGTCTTATGGCTACACCTTC.

The chain carries TRBV27 and TRBJ2-3, with 11 nucleotides matching TRBD2. In germline, CDR1 is MNHEY, CDR2 SMNVEV (reference sequence). The CDR3 covers 16 residues. V gave up 1 base and J gave up 5 bases; unmatched junction bases: 5. The DNA of the CDR3 is TGTGCCAGCAGTTTATTAATAGCGGGGGGGCAAGATACGCAGTATTTT. Protein sequence: CASSLLIAGGQDTQYF.

The chain is built from TRBV12-5 and TRBJ2-7; 10 bases line up with TRBD1. This CDR3 is 14 amino acids long. Trimming cost V 6 bases and J 6 bases; bases outside gene matches: 8. Germline V gene lookup returns CDR1 LGHNT and CDR2 FRNRAP. The CDR3 DNA is TGTGCTAGTGGGGAGACAGGGGGCTTTCTCGAGCAGTACTTC. Amino acids: CASGETGGFLEQYF.

V gene TRBV11-2 combines with J gene TRBJ1-1; TRBD1 matches at 7 bases. With 1 base clipped from V and 8 bases from J, the junction kept 13 bases outside the gene matches. This CDR3 has 16 residues. Germline values: CDR1 SGHAT, CDR2 FQNNGV. The CDR3 DNA reads TGTGCCAGCAGCTTAGTAACAGGGGTCCTGGTTCAGGAAGCTTTCTTT. This sequence encodes CASSLVTGVLVQEAFF. The variable domain in full, with the rest retrieved from reference TRBV11-2 and TRBJ1-1, is EAGVAQSPRYKIIEKRQSVAFWCNPISGHATLYWYQQILGQGPKLLIQFQNNGVVDDSQLPKDRFSAERLKGVDSTLKIQPAKLEDSAVYLCASSLVTGVLVQEAFFGQGTRLTVV.

The V gene is TRBV13, the J gene TRBJ1-1; maybe TRBD1 (6 bases). Germline CDR1 is PRHDT and CDR2 is FYEKMQ (reference sequence). The CDR3 covers 17 residues. The ends were cut back, 2 bases at V and 3 bases at J, with 19 bases in the middle. CDR3 bases: TGTGCCAGCAGCTTATATGGGGGCATCGGGGGGGACACTGAAGCTTTCTTT. Its protein product is CASSLYGGIGGDTEAFF.

This sequence joins TRBV27 and TRBJ1-5, with D unresolved. This CDR3 is 14 amino acids long. Between the trimmed V and J ends, which lost 2 bases and 10 bases, there was a span of 15 bases. Germline V lookup: CDR1 MNHEY, CDR2 SMNVEV (reference sequence). CDR3 DNA: TGTGCCAGCAGTTTAGTGGGCCAGTCTCAACCCCAGCATTTT. Protein sequence: CASSLVGQSQPQHF.

The CDR3 reads CASSQVGSYNSPLHF. The CDR3 DNA is TGTGCCAGCAGCCAAGTCGGCTCCTATAATTCACCCCTCCACTTT. V and J are TRBV14 and TRBJ1-6; D is undetermined. From germline, CDR1 is SGHDN and CDR2 FVKESK. This CDR3 spans 15 amino acids. The V gene lost 1 base and the J gene lost 0 bases, with 4 bases spanning the gap. Filled out from reference TRBV14 and TRBJ1-6, the complete variable domain reads EAGVTQFPSHSVIEKGQTVTLRCDPISGHDNLYWYRRVMGKEIKFLLHFVKESKQDESGMPNNRFLAERTGGTYSTLKVQPAELEDSGVYFCASSQVGSYNSPLHFGNGTRLTVT.

This rearrangement joins TRBV18 to TRBJ2-5; D may be TRBD1 (6 bases). The CDR3 is 14 residues long. Trimming removed 6 bases at V and 0 bases at J, with 11 bases between. CDR1 and CDR2 from the germline V gene are KGHSH and LQKENI. This CDR3 reads CASSRQENQETQYF. CDR3 nucleotides: TGTGCCAGCTCCCGACAGGAGAACCAAGAGACCCAGTACTTC.

The chain recombines TRBV14 with TRBJ1-1; D possibly corresponds to TRBD1 (5 bases). The germline V gene encodes CDR1 SGHDN and CDR2 FVKESK. V lost 0 bases, J lost 1 base, and 18 bases lay in between. The CDR3 length is 18 residues. The CDR3 reads CASSQDLGAVRQNTEAFF. The CDR3 nucleotides read TGTGCCAGCAGCCAAGATTTAGGGGCGGTACGTCAGAACACTGAAGCTTTCTTT.

The chain is built from TRBV9 and TRBJ1-3; 7 bases line up with TRBD1. CDR3 length equals 15 residues. Looked up from germline, CDR1 is SGDLS and CDR2 is YYNGEE. V lost 2 bases to trimming and J lost 0 bases; unmatched junction nucleotides: 2. This CDR3 reads CASSVGTASGNTIYF. CDR3 bases: TGTGCCAGCAGCGTTGGGACAGCCTCTGGAAACACCATATATTTT.

The genes are TRBV7-2 and TRBJ2-7; the match to TRBD1 covers 10 bases. Per the germline V gene, CDR1 is SGHTA and CDR2 is FQGNSA. The length of the CDR3 is 14 residues. J gave up 4 bases and V 7 bases, and 7 bases lay outside the gene matches. The CDR3 coding sequence is TGTGCCAGCACCCGAGACAGGGGGCTGTACGAGCAGTACTTC. Translating it yields CASTRDRGLYEQYF.

The chain carries TRBV7-2 and TRBJ2-3; 10 bases map to TRBD2. Germline values: CDR1 SGHTA, CDR2 FQGNSA. This CDR3 region has 17 residues. The trim removed 3 bases at V and 1 base at J, leaving 7 bases unmatched. The CDR3: CASSFTAGGPGTDTQYF. The CDR3 DNA follows: TGTGCCAGCAGCTTTACAGCGGGGGGGCCCGGCACAGATACGCAGTATTTT. Full variable domain (rest looked up from reference TRBV7-2 and TRBJ2-3): GAGVSQSPSNKVTEKGKDVELRCDPISGHTALYWYRQSLGQGLEFLIYFQGNSAPDKSGLPSDRFSAERTGGSVSTLTIQRTQQEDSAVYLCASSFTAGGPGTDTQYFGPGTRLTVL.

The sample holds a few counts of this clone. The rearrangement uses TRBV27 and TRBJ1-5; no firm D call. The CDR3 totals 13 residues. Trimming left V 4 bases short and J 5 bases short, with 9 bases between. Germline V gene lookup returns CDR1 MNHEY and CDR2 SMNVEV (reference sequence). CDR3 sequence: CASSWQVHQPQHF. DNA for the CDR3: TGTGCCAGCAGTTGGCAGGTCCATCAGCCCCAGCATTTT.

In nucleotides, the CDR3 is TGTGCCTGGACGGGGACTAGCGGCCTCACAGATACGCAGTATTTT. Its protein product is CAWTGTSGLTDTQYF. The genes are TRBV30 and TRBJ2-3; TRBD2 matches at 11 bases. Trimming at V came to 4 bases and at J to 2 bases, leaving 5 bases not matched to a gene. The germline V gene has CDR1 GTSNPN and CDR2 SVGIG (reference sequence). This CDR3 contains 15 residues.

The chain uses TRBV6-5 and TRBJ1-1; 7 bases map to TRBD1. The CDR3 has 15 amino acids. The J segment lost 2 bases and the V segment lost 5 bases, leaving 8 bases of the junction unmatched. The germline V gene encodes CDR1 MNHEY and CDR2 SVGAGI. The CDR3 coding sequence is TGTGCCAGCAGTCGCCCTACAGGGGCAAACACTGAAGCTTTCTTT. Translating it yields CASSRPTGANTEAFF.

The J gene is TRBJ2-6, the V gene TRBV30, with 7 nucleotides matching TRBD2. Looked up from germline, CDR1 is GTSNPN and CDR2 is SVGIG (reference sequence). The CDR3 consists of 14 residues. The junction had 8 bases not matched to a gene; V was cut back by 8 bases and J by 4 bases. The CDR3 sequence: CAGMTAGGANVLTF. The CDR3 DNA is TGTGCCGGGATGACAGCGGGAGGGGCCAACGTCCTGACTTTC.

Notes on this clone: The CDR3 does not end in the conserved phenylalanine or tryptophan, so this is likely a read error. The chain combines TRBV5-1 with TRBJ1-1; TRBD1 might be the D (6 bases). The CDR3 is made up of 14 amino acids. Germline loops: CDR1 SGHRS, CDR2 YFSETQ. Trimming removed 4 bases from V and 5 bases from J, with 15 bases in between. CDR3 sequence (DNA): TGCGCCAGCAGCCCCTGGGGGGGCGGGACTGAAGCTTTCTTA. Protein sequence: CASSPWGGGTEAFL.